A single sample gave rise to the 24 T cell receptor beta chains below, sequenced in a study of T-cell reconstitution after alpha-beta-depleted transplantation in children. During its preparation, the TCRbeta library received unique molecular identifiers. TCRdb used MiXCR to reprocess the PCR reads, holding one entry per CDR3 protein. The data hold under 450,000 distinct CDR3 sequences, with around 15% observed a single time. The starting material was PBMCs, mostly from graft donor cells, obtained 360 days after TCRalphabeta/CD19-depleted stem cell transplant. Receptors originate from a boy under three years old who had a stem cell transplant for Wiskott-Aldrich syndrome, so the T cells may come from the graft donor.

In this sample, this clonotype turned up a few times. The V call is TRBV28, the J call TRBJ2-1; a weak D match, TRBD1 (5 bases). CDR1 and CDR2 from the germline V gene are MDHEN and SYDVKM. This CDR3 contains 14 residues. V was shortened by 11 bases and J by 3 bases, with 17 bases between the two germline ends. Here the CDR3 reads CACRTNARYNEQFF. DNA for the CDR3: TGTGCCTGTCGGACAAACGCGCGCTACAATGAGCAGTTCTTC.

This clonotype was seen a few times. J is TRBJ2-3 and V is TRBV4-3; 9 bases line up with TRBD2. The germline V gene encodes CDR1 LGHNA and CDR2 YSLEER. This CDR3 is 14 amino acids long. V lost 0 bases and J lost 8; bases outside the gene matches: 3. CDR3 region: CASSQDPTSGTQYF. CDR3 DNA: TGCGCCAGCAGCCAAGATCCGACTAGCGGTACGCAGTATTTT.

This clonotype was seen a handful of times. The V gene is TRBV4-1, the J gene TRBJ2-1, with D perhaps matching TRBD1 or TRBD2 (6 bases each). Germline V gives CDR1 MGHRA, CDR2 YSYEKL. Trimming removed 0 bases from V and 2 bases from J, with 11 bases in between. The CDR3 consists of 16 residues. Here the CDR3 DNA reads TGCGCCAGCAGCCAAGATTCGGGGGCTACCTACAATGAGCAGTTCTTC. Amino acids: CASSQDSGATYNEQFF.

This clonotype was picked up many times. The J gene is TRBJ2-1, the V gene TRBV5-1, with D possibly being TRBD1 (7 bases). The germline CDR1 and CDR2 sequences are SGHRS and YFSETQ. This CDR3 comprises 16 residues. The V end was cut by 0 bases, the J end by 0 bases, with 10 bases between. CDR3 in amino acids: CASSLAGDSSYNEQFF. The CDR3, as DNA: TGCGCCAGCAGCTTGGCGGGGGACAGCTCCTACAATGAGCAGTTCTTC.

This clonotype has only a few counts. The chain joins TRBV5-7 to TRBJ2-1; D is possibly TRBD2 (5 bases). TRBV5-7 is recorded as an ORF, its role being uncertain. This CDR3 is built from 15 residues. V gave up 0 bases and J gave up 2 bases, with 9 bases separating them. CDR3 bases: TGTGCCAGCAGCTTGGTTACCGGGGCCTACAATGAGCAGTTCTTC. It is translated as CASSLVTGAYNEQFF.

This clonotype has ten or more counts. The chain uses TRBV10-3 and TRBJ2-6; TRBD1 agrees at 9 bases. The CDR3 sequence is 19 residues long. The V and J ends lost 10 bases and 2 bases, in that order; junction bases with no gene match: 18. Germline V gene data show CDR1 as ENHRY and CDR2 as SYGVKD. CDR3: CATCPPSGTGKTGANVLTF. DNA of the CDR3: TGTGCCACTTGCCCTCCCTCCGGGACAGGGAAAACTGGGGCCAACGTCCTGACTTTC.

The V gene is TRBV7-9, the J gene TRBJ2-7, with 9 positions matching TRBD2. The CDR3 has 15 amino acids. The J segment lost 3 bases and the V segment lost 2 bases, leaving 5 bases of the junction unmatched. Germline CDR1 and CDR2: SEHNR and FQNEAQ (reference sequence). The CDR3 coding sequence is TGTGCCAGCAGCTTAATAGGTAGCGGGAGCTACGAGCAGTACTTC. Translating gives CASSLIGSGSYEQYF.

This clonotype occurred a few times. J is TRBJ2-1 and V is TRBV20-1, with unresolved D. The germline gives CDR1 DFQATT, CDR2 SNEGSKA (reference sequence). This CDR3 contains 14 residues. Trimming removed 6 bases at V and 4 bases at J, with 16 bases between. CDR3 amino acids: CSAERLVWYNEQFF. In DNA form, the CDR3 reads TGCAGTGCCGAGAGGTTAGTTTGGTACAATGAGCAGTTCTTC.

This chain joins TRBV7-2 and TRBJ1-2; D unresolved. The germline V gene encodes CDR1 SGHTA and CDR2 FQGNSA. This CDR3 comprises 15 residues. V gave up 5 bases and J gave up 6 bases, with 19 bases separating them. The chain's CDR3 is CASSPWTALINGYTF. CDR3 sequence (DNA): TGTGCCAGCAGCCCCTGGACGGCACTCATAAATGGCTACACCTTC.

The rearrangement joins TRBV6-2 or TRBV6-3 to TRBJ2-1; 11 bases line up with TRBD2. Germline trimming cut 6 bases from V and 2 bases from J; bases unmatched to any gene: 18. The CDR3 length is 20 residues. Germline CDR1 MNHEY, CDR2 SVGEGT. As DNA, the CDR3 is TGTGCCAGCAGACGATTAGCGGGGGGGCCTTTCGAGATCCCCTACAATGAGCAGTTCTTC. Translating gives CASRRLAGGPFEIPYNEQFF.

The genes are TRBV7-9 and TRBJ2-3; a weak D match, TRBD2 (6 bases). There are 15 residues in the CDR3. Between the trimmed V and J ends, which lost 4 bases and 4 bases, there was a span of 15 bases. CDR1 and CDR2 from the germline V gene are SEHNR and FQNEAQ (reference sequence). CDR3 sequence (DNA): TGTGCCAGCAGCTATGGGAGGATAAGGGCAGATACGCAGTATTTT. Protein sequence: CASSYGRIRADTQYF.

This chain uses TRBV12-3 or TRBV12-4 with TRBJ2-3; D is perhaps TRBD2 (5 bases). This CDR3 is built from 15 residues. Trimming pared 5 bases from V and 2 bases from J, leaving 14 bases between. CDR3: CASSILVSPTDTQYF. In DNA, the CDR3 is TGTGCCAGCAGTATACTAGTTTCCCCCACAGATACGCAGTATTTT.

This clonotype was observed a handful of times. This chain connects TRBV12-3 or TRBV12-4 to TRBJ2-7; TRBD1 might be the D (5 bases). Deletions cut 6 bases from V and 9 bases from J, with 12 bases between. The CDR3 spans 11 residues. The CDR3 DNA follows: TGTGCCAGCAGCTCCCAGGGTTTGCAGTACTTC. Protein sequence: CASSSQGLQYF.

The CDR3 DNA is TGTGCCATCAGCTTTTTTGCCGCCGGGGAGCTGTTTTTT. This encodes CAISFFAAGELFF. The rearrangement uses TRBV12-3 or TRBV12-4 and TRBJ2-2; D is unresolved. CDR3 length: 13 residues. Between the trimmed V and J ends, which lost 10 bases and 6 bases, there was a span of 15 bases.

This clonotype was seen only a few times. The chain uses TRBV7-2 and TRBJ2-3, with 7 bases matching TRBD2. Germline V CDR1 and CDR2: SGHTA, FQGNSA. The V segment lost 5 bases and the J segment 6 bases; nucleotides outside the gene matches: 5. The CDR3 totals 13 residues. The CDR3 loop reads CASSVLAADTQYF. CDR3 sequence (DNA): TGTGCCAGCAGCGTTCTAGCGGCTGATACGCAGTATTTT.

The genes are TRBV5-1 and TRBJ2-4; 12 nucleotides align to TRBD2. The CDR3 length is 18 residues. The junction had 11 bases not matched to a gene; V was cut back by 1 base and J by 6 bases. CDR1 SGHRS and CDR2 YFSETQ come from the germline V gene. The chain's CDR3 is CASSLIPSGREVRNIQYF. The CDR3, as DNA: TGCGCCAGCAGCTTGATTCCTAGCGGGAGGGAAGTTCGAAACATTCAGTACTTC.

This clonotype was counted a few times. This chain connects TRBV12-3 or TRBV12-4 to TRBJ2-5, with D maybe TRBD2 (5 bases). The CDR3 contains 15 residues. V lost 5 bases, J lost 1 base, and 14 bases lay in between. This chain's CDR3 is CASSPSRAVQETQYF. The CDR3 region has the DNA TGTGCCAGCAGTCCCTCGAGGGCAGTCCAAGAGACCCAGTACTTC.

V and J are TRBV12-3 or TRBV12-4 and TRBJ2-5; D remains ambiguous. V lost 1 base and J 12 bases, leaving 12 bases between the germline ends. This CDR3 spans 12 amino acids. The CDR3 nucleotides read TGTGCCAGCAGTTTAGAGACCGCGAATAAGTACTTC. Residues: CASSLETANKYF.

The chain couples TRBV5-1 to TRBJ2-3; unclear D gene. Deletions cut 0 bases from V and 0 bases from J, with 8 bases between. The length of the CDR3 is 15 residues. Germline CDR1 is SGHRS and CDR2 is YFSETQ. CDR3 sequence (DNA): TGCGCCAGCAGCTTGGCAACAGCTAGCACAGATACGCAGTATTTT. Protein product: CASSLATASTDTQYF. Variable domain in full (rest from reference TRBV5-1 and TRBJ2-3): KAGVTQTPRYLIKTRGQQVTLSCSPISGHRSVSWYQQTPGQGLQFLFEYFSETQRNKGNFPGRFSGRQFSNSRSEMNVSTLELGDSALYLCASSLATASTDTQYFGPGTRLTVL.

The J gene is TRBJ1-4, the V gene TRBV7-9; 9 bases are shared with TRBD1. V shed 5 bases, J shed 4 bases, and the junction held 5 bases outside the gene matches. Germline assignment: CDR1 SEHNR and CDR2 FQNEAQ (reference sequence). The length of the CDR3 is 15 residues. The CDR3 reads CASSPLGQGNEKLFF. CDR3 DNA sequence: TGTGCCAGCAGCCCCCTGGGACAGGGTAATGAAAAACTGTTTTTT.

The chain joins TRBV20-1 to TRBJ2-7, with D tentatively TRBD1 (5 bases). The CDR3 has 12 residues. Trimming left V 5 bases short and J 3 bases short, with 11 bases between. Looked up from germline, CDR1 is DFQATT and CDR2 is SNEGSKA (reference sequence). The CDR3 nucleotides are TGCAGTGCTTCCTTTACAGGCTACGAGCAGTACTTC. Residues: CSASFTGYEQYF.

The chain recombines TRBV29-1 with TRBJ1-1; D gene ambiguous. The V gene's germline CDR1 is SQVTM and CDR2 ANQGSEA. CDR3 length: 13 amino acids. Trimming took 1 base from V and 0 from J, leaving 6 bases between them. In nucleotides, the CDR3 is TGCAGCGTTGAAGGGGTCCTGAACACTGAAGCTTTCTTT. The encoded protein is CSVEGVLNTEAFF.

This clonotype was picked up many times. The chain recombines TRBV28 with TRBJ2-7, with D uncertain. The V and J ends lost 4 bases and 7 bases respectively, with 8 bases between them. The CDR3 has 11 residues. CDR1 and CDR2 (germline): MDHEN, SYDVKM. CDR3 sequence: CASSSVGEQYF. CDR3 nucleotides: TGTGCCAGCAGTTCAGTGGGAGAGCAGTACTTC. Based on the CDR3 plus reference TRBV28 and TRBJ2-7, the full variable domain is DVKVTQSSRYLVKRTGEKVFLECVQDMDHENMFWYRQDPGLGLRLIYFSYDVKMKEKGDIPEGYSVSREKKERFSLILESASTNQTSMYLCASSSVGEQYFGPGTRLTVT.

V gene TRBV6-1 combines with J gene TRBJ2-7, with D perhaps TRBD1 or TRBD2 (5 bases each). CDR3 length: 15 residues. Germline values: CDR1 MNHNS, CDR2 SASEGT. Trimming took off 4 bases at V and 2 bases at J, with 15 bases between the two ends. CDR3 sequence: CASSVKGPKPYEQYF. CDR3 coding DNA: TGTGCCAGCAGTGTTAAGGGACCGAAACCCTACGAGCAGTACTTC.